This T cell receptor (beta chain) was observed in a study of T-cell memory formation after mild COVID-19 (dated by TCRdb to the early 2020s). General notes on the study: TCR sequence clusters from the two donors were largely donor specific. Longitudinal TCRalpha and TCRbeta repertoire sequencing tracked T-cell clones expanding and contracting after mild COVID-19 in a couple of donors. The cohort comprised two young, previously healthy adult volunteers, one female and one male.

Ficoll-Paque density gradient centrifugation was the method used to isolate PBMCs. Findings and caveats that apply to the study as a whole: The detection of some responding clones in pre-infection memory suggests that pre-existing cross-reactive memory T cells joined the SARS-CoV-2 response. The study included only two mild cases, and larger cohorts that include severe cases with pre-infection samples were judged to be necessary. Whether the second-wave clones peaking on day 37 were SARS-CoV-2 specific was not confirmed. Contracting CD4+ clones were found mainly in CM and EM memory subsets, while CD8+ clones were enriched in EMRA. Clones contracting from day 15 to 85 had balanced CD4/CD8 phenotypes, while a second wave expanding from day 15 to 37 was biased towards CD4+.

Reads for this sample came from an Illumina NovaSeq 6000. Using 5'RACE with constant-segment primers, TCRalpha and TCRbeta cDNA libraries were constructed, with sample barcodes and unique molecular identifiers added in the process. RNA was extracted from every sample with Trizol reagent. Amplification of the libraries took two PCR steps, and the second step added a second sample barcode plus Illumina TruSeq adapters. Libraries were sequenced on an Illumina NovaSeq with 2 x 150 bp paired-end reads. Under the source paper's analysis protocol: Demultiplexing of reads and collapsing into UMI-guided consensus sequences were performed with migec v1.2.7. Using mixcr v2.1.11, UMI consensuses were aligned to TRA and TRB V and J templates and then assembled into clonotypes. Expanded or contracted clonotypes were those called significant by both edgeR and NoisET, with noise models trained on biological replicates. edgeR calls used a false discovery rate-adjusted p below 0.01 and a log2 fold-change threshold of 1. As an exploratory analysis of dynamics, max-normalized trajectories of the 1000 most abundant clonotypes were examined with PCA combined with hierarchical clustering. Each responding clone was given a CD4 or CD8 phenotype based on the CD4+ and CD8+ repertoires, which had been sequenced separately. TCRdb reprocessed the public reads (quality trimming at Q25 with fastp, clone calling with MiXCR) and kept in-frame beta chains. Records with the same CDR3 protein are collapsed into one entry carrying the most frequent genes and DNA. None of the V and J calls come from the authors' own analysis; TCRdb made them. This sample holds about 160,000 distinct CDR3 sequences; 31% were observed only once. Around 13% of the sample rests with the top ten.

For this clonotype: It lacks a known antigen. No much larger clone exists at a distance of one base, and base qualities are not known.

There are 14 amino acids in the CDR3, from cysteine to phenylalanine inclusive. Only CDR3 DNA remains: 42 bases, in frame from the first base. The germline ends are 9 bases apart after V is trimmed by 0 bases and J by 3 bases. The sample comprised PBMCs or a T cell subset sorted from them (not recorded which). Recombination connected TRBV12-3 or TRBV12-4 to TRBJ2-7, and the D gene may be TRBD2, 5 bases matching. The TCR sequence derives from an adult woman who had mild COVID-19 (a few samples of this study predate the infection). The sample titles of this study are shuffled in the database, so cell type and time point are left out; the donor was told from shared clones. Here is the DNA: TGTGCCAGCAGTTTAGCGGGAGCCCTCTACGAGCAGTACTTC. It translates as CASSLAGALYEQYF.